Listed here is a single T cell receptor (beta chain). There are 15 residues in the CDR3. The V and J ends lost 10 bases and 2 bases respectively, with 15 bases between them. Germline V gives CDR1 MNHNS, CDR2 SASEGT. These data are taken from a study of cytomegalovirus exposure and HLA in healthy donors. A multiplex PCR was run with 60 Vbeta primers and 13 Jbeta primers. Clones were read by immunoSEQ multiplex PCR, and TCRdb kept only the in-frame ones, dropping some. Counted here are tens of thousands of clones, 70% to 90% occurring once; the ten biggest clones make up 6%. The clonotype comes from a male donor in good health and CMV-seronegative. The chain carries TRBV6-1 and TRBJ1-6; weak D call: TRBD1 (5 bases). Sequencing was performed on PBMCs. In DNA, the CDR3 is TGTGCCATCCTGTTAAAGGACACCTATAATTCACCCCTCCACTTT. It is translated as CAILLKDTYNSPLHF.